These 5 T cell receptor beta chains originate from one sample sequenced in a study of blood T cell repertoires in COVID-19 (dated by TCRdb to 2018 to 2020). Libraries came from the immunoSEQ multiplex PCR assay. In its TCRdb copy, this immuneACCESS table keeps in-frame sequences only and misses some clones. Where compared with another copy, unresolved V genes explain less than half of these, and the others have no known cause. The sample includes roughly 200,000 clones, with 88% observed a single time. Clones ranked in the top ten supply around 1.5% of the sample. Source material: peripheral blood. The receptors stem from a man younger than 35 with active or convalescent COVID-19.

This chain links TRBV12-5 with TRBJ1-5; D is unclear. There are 16 residues in the CDR3. CDR1 and CDR2 from the germline V gene are LGHNT and FRNRAP. V gave up 7 bases and J gave up 0 bases, with 16 bases separating them. This CDR3 is CASAPASGYSNQPQHF. Here the CDR3 DNA reads TGTGCTAGTGCCCCTGCCTCGGGTTATAGCAATCAGCCCCAGCATTTT.

DNA for the CDR3: TGTGCCAGCAGCCAAGATCTGGTCCGGAGGCCTTTGGATGAGCAGTTCTTC. It encodes CASSQDLVRRPLDEQFF. V and J are TRBV3-1 (or the pseudogene TRBV3-2) and TRBJ2-1; possible D gene TRBD2, 5 bases. Germline lookup yields CDR1 LGHDT and CDR2 YNNKEL (reference sequence). The V and J ends lost 0 bases and 8 bases respectively, with 20 bases between them. The CDR3 consists of 17 residues.

The chain couples TRBV4-3 to TRBJ1-2, with D maybe TRBD1 (5 bases). Trimming stripped 4 bases from V and 0 bases from J, with 15 bases between. The CDR3 is 16 amino acids. Germline CDR1 reads LGHNA; CDR2 reads YSLEER. CDR3: CASSPGVSATNYGYTF. The CDR3 region has the DNA TGCGCCAGCAGCCCGGGGGTGTCAGCAACTAACTATGGCTACACCTTC.

This chain connects TRBV29-1 to TRBJ1-2, with 7 bases that match TRBD1. CDR1 and CDR2 (germline): SQVTM, ANQGSEA. The CDR3 covers 13 residues. V lost 8 bases, J lost 2 bases, and 8 bases stayed unmatched. As DNA, the CDR3 is TGCAGCATAGGACCGGGACAGAACTATGGCTACACCTTC. Its translation is CSIGPGQNYGYTF.

The gene calls are TRBV24-1 and TRBJ2-1; D not certain. In germline, CDR1 is KGHDR, CDR2 SFDVKD. The CDR3 loop spans 14 amino acids. Deletions cut 3 bases from V and 4 bases from J, with 9 bases between. The CDR3 DNA is TGTGCCACCAGTGATCCCTACAGTTACAATGAGCAGTTCTTC. This codes for CATSDPYSYNEQFF.